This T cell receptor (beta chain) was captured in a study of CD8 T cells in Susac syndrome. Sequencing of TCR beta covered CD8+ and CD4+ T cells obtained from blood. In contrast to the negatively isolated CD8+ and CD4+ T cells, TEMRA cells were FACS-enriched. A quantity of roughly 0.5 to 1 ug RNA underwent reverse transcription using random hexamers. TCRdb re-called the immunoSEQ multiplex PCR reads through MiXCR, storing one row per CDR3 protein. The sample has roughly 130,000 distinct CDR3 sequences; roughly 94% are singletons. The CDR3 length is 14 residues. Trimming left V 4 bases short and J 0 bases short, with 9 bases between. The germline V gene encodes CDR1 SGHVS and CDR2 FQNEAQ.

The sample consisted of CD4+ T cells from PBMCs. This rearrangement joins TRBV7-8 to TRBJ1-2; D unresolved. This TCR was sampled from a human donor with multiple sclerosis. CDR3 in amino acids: CASSSFLANYGYTF. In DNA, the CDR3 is TGTGCCAGCAGCTCCTTTTTAGCTAACTATGGCTACACCTTC.